Listed below are T cell receptor beta chains from one sample, sequenced in a study of T cell responses to AZD1222 COVID-19 vaccine. Produced via immunoSEQ multiplex PCR; TCRdb's table is partial and in-frame only. Seen here are around 140,000 clones, roughly 92% observed once, and the top ten hold 1.5% to 2%. The material was peripheral blood, obtained on day 0 of AZD1222 vaccination. The receptors derive from an adult in good health. Both conserved end residues are part of each CDR3. Fields, in order: D gene, J gene, clone size, V gene, CDR3 DNA, CDR3 protein. A D gene is named only where the DNA matches it firmly. For some rows the clone size is stated as once, few or many, or as a class when expanded; others skip it.

D gene: .
J gene: TRBJ1-2
clone size: .
V gene: TRBV14
CDR3 DNA: TGTGCCAGCAGCCAAGGAAGGCAGAACTATGGCTACACCTTC
CDR3 protein: CASSQGRQNYGYTF

D gene: TRBD2
J gene: TRBJ2-3
clone size: .
V gene: TRBV4-2
CDR3 DNA: TGTGCCAGCAGCCAAGATCATGCGGGAGGCACAGATACGCAGTATTTT
CDR3 protein: CASSQDHAGGTDTQYF

D gene: .
J gene: TRBJ1-4
clone size: .
V gene: TRBV21-1
CDR3 DNA: TGTGCCAGCAGCCCCAGACCTTATGGGGGATATGAGGAAAAACTGTTTTTT
CDR3 protein: CASSPRPYGGYEEKLFF

D gene: .
J gene: TRBJ1-2
clone size: .
V gene: TRBV28
CDR3 DNA: TGTGCCAGCAATGGGCCCCCGGGGAGTGGGTCAACTTATGGCTACACCTTC
CDR3 protein: CASNGPPGSGSTYGYTF

D gene: .
J gene: TRBJ2-7
clone size: once
V gene: TRBV6-5
CDR3 DNA: TGTGCCAGCAGTTACTCTGGGAGGTCCTTATACGAGCAGTACTTC
CDR3 protein: CASSYSGRSLYEQYF

D gene: .
J gene: TRBJ1-4
clone size: .
V gene: TRBV5-1
CDR3 DNA: TGCGCCAGCAGCTCTCTGGGTCAGGGTGGCAGTGAAAAACTGTTTTTT
CDR3 protein: CASSSLGQGGSEKLFF

D gene: .
J gene: TRBJ2-7
clone size: .
V gene: TRBV5-1
CDR3 DNA: TGCGCCAGCAGCTTGGGAGGGCCCAACTACGAGCAGTACTTC
CDR3 protein: CASSLGGPNYEQYF

D gene: .
J gene: TRBJ1-5
clone size: .
V gene: TRBV6-1
CDR3 DNA: TGTGCCAGCAGTGAACGAACGTTCTCCTTTTCGCCCCAGCATTTT
CDR3 protein: CASSERTFSFSPQHF

D gene: TRBD2
J gene: TRBJ2-1
clone size: .
V gene: TRBV6-5
CDR3 DNA: TGTGCCAGCAGTTACTCAGGGCTAGCGGGAGATCGGCAGTTCTTC
CDR3 protein: CASSYSGLAGDRQFF

D gene: .
J gene: TRBJ2-3
clone size: .
V gene: TRBV7-9
CDR3 DNA: TGTGCCAGCAGCCCGCCAGCGACAGATACGCAGTATTTT
CDR3 protein: CASSPPATDTQYF

D gene: TRBD1
J gene: TRBJ2-4
clone size: .
V gene: TRBV7-9
CDR3 DNA: TGTGCCAGCAGCCCGGACAGGGTGGCCAAAAACATTCAGTACTTC
CDR3 protein: CASSPDRVAKNIQYF

D gene: .
J gene: TRBJ1-1
clone size: .
V gene: TRBV6-2/TRBV6-3
CDR3 DNA: TGTGCCAGCAGTGTTCTGGGTAACACTGAAGCTTTCTTT
CDR3 protein: CASSVLGNTEAFF

D gene: TRBD1
J gene: TRBJ2-7
clone size: .
V gene: TRBV2
CDR3 DNA: TGTGCCAGCATGGGGCCGGGACAGGGGAACTACGAGCAGTACTTC
CDR3 protein: CASMGPGQGNYEQYF

D gene: TRBD1
J gene: TRBJ1-1
clone size: .
V gene: TRBV2
CDR3 DNA: TGTGCCAGCAGTGAACTGACAGGGTACCCTGAAGCTTTCTTT
CDR3 protein: CASSELTGYPEAFF

D gene: .
J gene: TRBJ1-1
clone size: .
V gene: TRBV7-2
CDR3 DNA: TGTGCCAGCAGCTTCCGGACGAACACTGAAGCTTTCTTT
CDR3 protein: CASSFRTNTEAFF

D gene: TRBD2
J gene: TRBJ2-2
clone size: .
V gene: TRBV3-1/TRBV3-2
CDR3 DNA: TGTGCCAGCAGCTATCCGGGACTAGCGGGAGATGATACCGGGGAGCTGTTTTTT
CDR3 protein: CASSYPGLAGDDTGELFF

D gene: .
J gene: TRBJ2-7
clone size: .
V gene: TRBV7-8
CDR3 DNA: TGTGCCAGCAGCTCGCCGGGACTGGCCGCCGGGGAGCAGTACTTC
CDR3 protein: CASSSPGLAAGEQYF

D gene: TRBD1
J gene: TRBJ1-5
clone size: .
V gene: TRBV28
CDR3 DNA: TGTGCCAGCAATCGCCGCCGAGGGACAGCCGAGCTTTATAGCAATCAGCCCCAGCATTTT
CDR3 protein: CASNRRRGTAELYSNQPQHF

D gene: .
J gene: TRBJ1-1
clone size: .
V gene: TRBV6-5
CDR3 DNA: TGTGCCAGCACTCGGCTGGGGGGCGGCTTTGAAGCTTTCTTT
CDR3 protein: CASTRLGGGFEAFF

D gene: TRBD1
J gene: TRBJ2-1
clone size: .
V gene: TRBV2
CDR3 DNA: TGTGCCAGCAGGGCGAGGACAGGGGGCGGATGGAATGAGCAGTTCTTC
CDR3 protein: CASRARTGGGWNEQFF

D gene: .
J gene: TRBJ2-3
clone size: .
V gene: TRBV2
CDR3 DNA: TGTGCCGGCAGGGCCCCCACAGATACGCAGTATTTT
CDR3 protein: CAGRAPTDTQYF

D gene: .
J gene: TRBJ1-1
clone size: .
V gene: TRBV10-3
CDR3 DNA: TGTGCCACCCTGAGGGATCTGAACACTGAAGCTTTCTTT
CDR3 protein: CATLRDLNTEAFF

D gene: .
J gene: TRBJ1-1
clone size: few
V gene: TRBV2
CDR3 DNA: TGTGCCAGCAGCCAGGGACGGCGGATCACTGAAGCTTTCTTT
CDR3 protein: CASSQGRRITEAFF

D gene: TRBD1
J gene: TRBJ2-1
clone size: once
V gene: TRBV24-1
CDR3 DNA: TGTGCCACCAGTGACCCGGGACAGGGGGCGAATGAGCAGTTCTTC
CDR3 protein: CATSDPGQGANEQFF

D gene: .
J gene: TRBJ2-5
clone size: .
V gene: TRBV10-2
CDR3 DNA: TGCGCCAGCAGTGGGTTCCCATCGGAGGGGGAGACCCAGTACTTC
CDR3 protein: CASSGFPSEGETQYF

D gene: TRBD1
J gene: TRBJ1-2
clone size: .
V gene: TRBV2
CDR3 DNA: TGTGCCAGCAGCGAACGGGGCCTCAGGACAGGGGATGGCTACACCTTC
CDR3 protein: CASSERGLRTGDGYTF

D gene: .
J gene: TRBJ2-1
clone size: .
V gene: TRBV7-2
CDR3 DNA: TGTGCCAGCAGCACGGGGAGGCAGGGTGAGCAGTTCTTC
CDR3 protein: CASSTGRQGEQFF

D gene: TRBD1
J gene: TRBJ1-3
clone size: .
V gene: TRBV6-5
CDR3 DNA: TGTGCCAGCAGTTACACAGGGGCCTCTGGAAACACCATATATTTT
CDR3 protein: CASSYTGASGNTIYF

D gene: .
J gene: TRBJ1-6
clone size: .
V gene: TRBV5-6
CDR3 DNA: TGTGCCAGCTCCCGGAATGCGGCCCAGAATTCACCCCTCCACTTT
CDR3 protein: CASSRNAAQNSPLHF

D gene: .
J gene: TRBJ1-2
clone size: .
V gene: TRBV4-2
CDR3 DNA: TGTGCCAGCAGCCTCCGGACAGCCAACTATGGCTACACCTTC
CDR3 protein: CASSLRTANYGYTF

D gene: .
J gene: TRBJ2-7
clone size: .
V gene: TRBV19
CDR3 DNA: TGTGCCAGTAGTGGGGCAGAGTCCTCCCTCTCTCCCTACGAGCAGTACTTC
CDR3 protein: CASSGAESSLSPYEQYF

D gene: .
J gene: TRBJ1-2
clone size: .
V gene: TRBV5-4
CDR3 DNA: TGTGCCAGCAGCTTGCCCGGGACTCGGGGTGGCTACACCTTC
CDR3 protein: CASSLPGTRGGYTF

D gene: .
J gene: TRBJ2-2
clone size: .
V gene: TRBV7-2
CDR3 DNA: TGTGCCAGCAGCTTAGCGTGGAACTCCGGGGAGCTGTTTTTT
CDR3 protein: CASSLAWNSGELFF

D gene: TRBD2
J gene: TRBJ2-1
clone size: .
V gene: TRBV9
CDR3 DNA: TGTGCCAGCAGCGTCAGTGGAAGAGGCGGGAGGATAATATACAATGAGCAGTTCTTC
CDR3 protein: CASSVSGRGGRIIYNEQFF

D gene: .
J gene: TRBJ1-3
clone size: once
V gene: TRBV9
CDR3 DNA: TGTGCCAGCAGCTCCCCGGGGTCCTTCTCTGGAAACACCATATATTTT
CDR3 protein: CASSSPGSFSGNTIYF

D gene: TRBD2
J gene: TRBJ2-5
clone size: once
V gene: TRBV5-1
CDR3 DNA: TGCGCCAGCAGCTTGGAAAGCGGGATACGCTTCCGAAAGACCCAGTACTTC
CDR3 protein: CASSLESGIRFRKTQYF

D gene: TRBD2
J gene: TRBJ2-7
clone size: .
V gene: TRBV27
CDR3 DNA: TGTGCCAGCAGTTCCTCGGGGGGTGAGATCTCCTACGAGCAGTACTTC
CDR3 protein: CASSSSGGEISYEQYF

D gene: TRBD1
J gene: TRBJ2-2
clone size: .
V gene: TRBV5-1
CDR3 DNA: TGCGCCAGCAGCTTACAGGGGACGAACACCGGGGAGCTGTTTTTT
CDR3 protein: CASSLQGTNTGELFF

D gene: TRBD1
J gene: TRBJ2-1
clone size: .
V gene: TRBV28
CDR3 DNA: TGTGCCAGCAGTTTATGGTCGGTCAGGGGGCTAGGCAATGAGCAGTTCTTC
CDR3 protein: CASSLWSVRGLGNEQFF

D gene: .
J gene: TRBJ1-1
clone size: .
V gene: TRBV11-2
CDR3 DNA: TGTGCCAGCAGCTTAGGGGCAGTTCACATGAACACTGAAGCTTTCTTT
CDR3 protein: CASSLGAVHMNTEAFF

D gene: TRBD1
J gene: TRBJ2-7
clone size: once
V gene: TRBV23-1
CDR3 DNA: TGCGCCAGCAACCCCCCCGCCCGGACAGGGGACTACGAGCAGTACTTC
CDR3 protein: CASNPPARTGDYEQYF

D gene: TRBD1
J gene: TRBJ1-6
clone size: .
V gene: TRBV27
CDR3 DNA: TGTGCCAGCAGTTTAGTGGTGGGGACAGGGGTCTCACCCCTCCACTTT
CDR3 protein: CASSLVVGTGVSPLHF

D gene: TRBD1
J gene: TRBJ1-2
clone size: .
V gene: TRBV29-1
CDR3 DNA: TGCAGCGTTTTAGGAGGGGGCATAGACAGGGGTAATGGCTACACCTTC
CDR3 protein: CSVLGGGIDRGNGYTF

D gene: .
J gene: TRBJ2-1
clone size: .
V gene: TRBV19
CDR3 DNA: TGTGCCAGTAGTACCTACAGGAGCGATGAGCAGTTCTTC
CDR3 protein: CASSTYRSDEQFF

D gene: .
J gene: TRBJ1-5
clone size: .
V gene: TRBV24-1
CDR3 DNA: TGTGCCACCAGTGCGAGTTATAGCAATCAGCCCCAGCATTTT
CDR3 protein: CATSASYSNQPQHF

D gene: TRBD2
J gene: TRBJ2-1
clone size: .
V gene: TRBV7-3
CDR3 DNA: TGTGCCAGCAGCTTAGAACTAGCGGAGTACAATGAGCAGTTCTTC
CDR3 protein: CASSLELAEYNEQFF

D gene: TRBD2
J gene: TRBJ2-7
clone size: .
V gene: TRBV27
CDR3 DNA: TGTGCCAGCAGTTTAGCGGGAGAGGCCGAGCAGTACTTC
CDR3 protein: CASSLAGEAEQYF

D gene: .
J gene: TRBJ1-1
clone size: .
V gene: TRBV7-8
CDR3 DNA: TGTGCCAGCAGCTGGGACATGAACACTGAAGCTTTCTTT
CDR3 protein: CASSWDMNTEAFF

D gene: .
J gene: TRBJ2-2
clone size: .
V gene: TRBV29-1
CDR3 DNA: TGCAGCGTTCTCGCAGGCACCGGGGAGCTGTTTTTT
CDR3 protein: CSVLAGTGELFF

D gene: TRBD2
J gene: TRBJ2-7
clone size: .
V gene: TRBV11-3
CDR3 DNA: TGTGCCAGCAGCTTAGTCGTCGTGCTAGCGGGAGAGCACTCCTACGAGCAGTACTTC
CDR3 protein: CASSLVVVLAGEHSYEQYF

D gene: .
J gene: TRBJ2-7
clone size: .
V gene: TRBV3-1/TRBV3-2
CDR3 DNA: TGTGCCAGCAGCCTTCTCAGAGACAGACGTTACGAGCAGTACTTC
CDR3 protein: CASSLLRDRRYEQYF